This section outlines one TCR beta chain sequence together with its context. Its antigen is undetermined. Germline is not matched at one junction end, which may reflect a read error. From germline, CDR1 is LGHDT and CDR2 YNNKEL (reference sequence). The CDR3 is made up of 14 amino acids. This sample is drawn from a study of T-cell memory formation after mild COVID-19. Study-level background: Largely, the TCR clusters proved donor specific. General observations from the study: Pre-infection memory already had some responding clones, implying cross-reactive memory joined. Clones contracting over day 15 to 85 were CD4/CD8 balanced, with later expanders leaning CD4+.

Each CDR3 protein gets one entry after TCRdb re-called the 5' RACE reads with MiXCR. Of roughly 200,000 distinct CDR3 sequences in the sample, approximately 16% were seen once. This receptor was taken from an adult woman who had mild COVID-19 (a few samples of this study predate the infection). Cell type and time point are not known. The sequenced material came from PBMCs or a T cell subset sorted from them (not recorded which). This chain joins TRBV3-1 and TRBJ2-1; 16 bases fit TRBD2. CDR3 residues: CACSPGLAGGEQFF. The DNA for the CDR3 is TGTGCCTGCAGCCCGGGACTAGCGGGGGGGGAGCAGTTCTTC.